The 24 T cell receptor beta chains reported below all come from one sample, sequenced in a study of T cells in Graves' hyperthyroidism and ophthalmopathy. RNA transcripts were the template for amplifying TCR beta CDR3 regions. A first-round RT-PCR of the TCR CDR3 used the HTBI primer set. A single record per CDR3 protein comes from TCRdb applying MiXCR to the multiplex PCR reads. The sample shows 500,000 to 550,000 distinct CDR3 sequences, 15% to 20% of them seen only once. The sequenced material came from blood. These receptors originate from a man aged 35 to 55 with Graves' ophthalmopathy.

The sample holds many counts of this clonotype. In DNA, the CDR3 is TGTGCCAGCAGCCCAGGACTAGCGGGAGATACGCAGTATTTT. It encodes CASSPGLAGDTQYF. The rearrangement joins TRBV18 to TRBJ2-3; 11 bases are shared with TRBD2. Germline trimming cut 8 bases from V and 5 bases from J; bases unmatched to any gene: 6. This CDR3 has 14 amino acids. CDR1 KGHSH and CDR2 LQKENI come from the germline V gene.

The J gene is TRBJ2-7, the V gene TRBV9; D perhaps matches TRBD1 (5 bases). The germline V and J ends were trimmed by 5 bases and 1 base, with 13 bases remaining between them. CDR3 size: 14 residues. Germline lookup yields CDR1 SGDLS and CDR2 YYNGEE. CDR3: CASSRGLGSYEQYF. The DNA of the CDR3 is TGTGCCAGCAGTAGGGGTTTGGGTTCCTACGAGCAGTACTTC.

This clonotype was seen a handful of times. A junction end diverges from the germline sequence, so it may reflect a read error. CDR3 protein: CASSSHVSYEQYF. DNA for the CDR3: TGTGCCAGCAGCTCCCATGTGTCCTACGAGCAGTACTTC. V and J are TRBV5-1 and TRBJ2-7; D is undetermined. Germline CDR1 SGHRS, CDR2 YFSETQ. The CDR3 runs 13 residues.

The sample holds many counts of this clonotype. The junction departs from germline at one end; a sequencing error may be responsible. The V call is TRBV5-1, the J call TRBJ2-2, with 8 nucleotides matching TRBD2. From germline, CDR1 is SGHRS and CDR2 YFSETQ. The CDR3 covers 15 residues. The CDR3 reads CASSTGLAGTGELFF. CDR3 sequence (DNA): TGTGCCAGCAGTACCGGACTAGCAGGCACCGGGGAGCTGTTTTTT.

This clonotype occurred a few times. The chain links TRBV7-2 to TRBJ2-7; D remains unclear. Trimming took off 5 bases at V and 0 bases at J, with 17 bases between the two ends. This CDR3 has 16 residues. Per the germline V gene, CDR1 is SGHTA and CDR2 is FQGNSA. CDR3 in amino acids: CASSDTGSPLSYEQYF. For the CDR3, the DNA is TGTGCCAGCAGCGATACCGGGTCACCGCTCTCCTACGAGCAGTACTTC.

The genes are TRBV5-6 and TRBJ2-4; D is unclear. V lost 7 bases to trimming and J lost 0 bases, with 14 bases between them. This CDR3 contains 15 residues. CDR1 and CDR2 from the germline V gene are SGHDT and YYEEEE. CDR3 protein: CASGNRRLAKNIQYF. As DNA, the CDR3 is TGTGCCAGCGGCAACCGAAGGCTAGCCAAAAACATTCAGTACTTC.

This clonotype was recorded at least ten times. The chain recombines TRBV18 with TRBJ1-1, with D possibly being TRBD1 (6 bases). CDR1 is KGHSH, CDR2 LQKENI, per germline. The CDR3 has 18 amino acids. Between the trimmed V and J ends, which lost 3 bases and 2 bases, there was a span of 22 bases. This chain's CDR3 is CASSPVPTGGADNTEAFF. The CDR3 DNA reads TGTGCCAGCTCACCCGTACCGACGGGGGGCGCGGATAACACTGAAGCTTTCTTT.

This clonotype has ten or more counts. V is TRBV5-1 and J is TRBJ1-5, with 8 bases that match TRBD1. Germline V gene sequence: CDR1 SGHRS, CDR2 YFSETQ. There are 16 residues in the CDR3. Losses at the gene ends were 0 bases for V and 3 bases for J; bases not matched to a gene: 5. CDR3 DNA: TGCGCCAGCAGCTTGGGGGGGACAGGCCTCAATCAGCCCCAGCATTTT. Translated: CASSLGGTGLNQPQHF.

This clonotype was seen ten or more times. This rearrangement joins TRBV7-2 to TRBJ1-2, with D perhaps TRBD1 (5 bases). This CDR3 contains 13 residues. V dropped 3 bases and J dropped 4 bases, with 9 bases sitting between them. Germline loops: CDR1 SGHTA, CDR2 FQGNSA. CDR3 sequence: CASSFAGAYGYTF. CDR3 coding DNA: TGTGCCAGCAGCTTCGCCGGGGCCTATGGCTACACCTTC.

The genes are TRBV6-1 and TRBJ1-6; TRBD1 aligns across 7 bases. Trimming at V came to 4 bases and at J to 8 bases, leaving 8 bases not matched to a gene. This CDR3 has 15 residues. Germline V gene data show CDR1 as MNHNS and CDR2 as SASEGT. The CDR3 loop reads CASSASTGYDSPLHF. DNA of the CDR3: TGTGCCAGCAGTGCGTCGACAGGGTATGATTCACCCCTCCACTTT.

In this sample, this clonotype turned up many times. The CDR3 protein is CASSLTGVEAFF. The CDR3 region has the DNA TGTGCCAGCAGCTTAACAGGGGTTGAAGCTTTCTTT. The chain links TRBV7-2 to TRBJ1-1, with 7 bases matching TRBD1. J lost 7 bases, V lost 2 bases, and 1 base had no gene match. The germline V gene has CDR1 SGHTA and CDR2 FQGNSA. This CDR3 contains 12 residues.

The rearrangement joins TRBV5-1 to TRBJ1-6; D is unclear. Germline V lookup: CDR1 SGHRS, CDR2 YFSETQ. The V end lost 5 bases, the J end lost 10 bases, and 10 bases lay between the germline ends. The CDR3 spans 12 residues. CDR3 DNA sequence: TGCGCCAGCAGGTCCCAGAACTCACCCCTCCACTTT. Encoded protein: CASRSQNSPLHF.

This clonotype was observed a few times. The chain is built from TRBV12-3 or TRBV12-4 and TRBJ2-5; 10 nucleotides line up with TRBD1. The CDR3 extends over 15 amino acids. V shed 1 base, J shed 6 bases, and the junction held 5 bases outside the gene matches. CDR3 sequence (DNA): TGTGCCAGCAGTTTAGAGACAGGGGGCAGGAAGACCCAGTACTTC. Amino acids: CASSLETGGRKTQYF.

This clonotype occurred a few times. The rearrangement joins TRBV10-3 to TRBJ2-1; TRBD2 matches 11 bases. Germline V gene data show CDR1 as ENHRY and CDR2 as SYGVKD. This CDR3 is 15 amino acids long. The V gene end was trimmed by 6 bases and the J gene end by 5 bases; junction bases not matched to a gene: 6. CDR3 protein: CAIRTGTSGNNEQFF. CDR3 bases: TGTGCCATCAGGACCGGGACTAGCGGCAACAATGAGCAGTTCTTC.

This clonotype was found a few times. J is TRBJ1-4 and V is TRBV15; TRBD1 is a possible D gene (6 bases). CDR3 size: 16 residues. V lost 2 bases to trimming and J lost 4 bases, with 14 bases between them. Germline V gene lookup returns CDR1 LNHNV and CDR2 YYDKDF (reference sequence). CDR3: CATSRTAGQNNEKLFF. Written as DNA, the CDR3 is TGTGCCACCAGCAGAACAGCGGGACAAAATAATGAAAAACTGTTTTTT.

This chain connects TRBV20-1 to TRBJ1-5; TRBD1 matches at 7 bases. The CDR3 length is 14 residues. Trimming cost V 1 base and J 7 bases; bases outside gene matches: 7. Germline lookup yields CDR1 DFQATT and CDR2 SNEGSKA (reference sequence). CDR3 nucleotides: TGCAGTGCTAGAGTTTTCCAGGGGGGACAGCCCCAGCATTTT. The encoded protein is CSARVFQGGQPQHF.

This clonotype was seen a handful of times. The rearrangement uses TRBV4-1 and TRBJ1-4; D gene ambiguous. The CDR3 has 16 residues. Trimming took off 1 base at V and 4 bases at J, with 13 bases between the two ends. Germline CDR1 MGHRA, CDR2 YSYEKL. The CDR3 reads CASSQAQVGLNEKLFF. DNA for the CDR3: TGCGCCAGCAGCCAAGCCCAGGTGGGCCTTAATGAAAAACTGTTTTTT.

This clonotype was detected ten times or more. The gene calls are TRBV28 and TRBJ1-5, with D possibly matching TRBD1 (6 bases). The CDR3 runs to 16 residues. CDR1 is MDHEN and CDR2 is SYDVKM in the germline V gene. V dropped 5 bases and J dropped 4 bases, with 18 bases sitting between them. This CDR3 is CASSPTGTTPNQPQHF. In DNA, the CDR3 is TGTGCCAGCAGTCCCACCGGGACAACTCCAAATCAGCCCCAGCATTTT.

This chain joins TRBV6-2 or TRBV6-3 and TRBJ2-1; 9 bases are shared with TRBD2. The CDR3 consists of 16 residues. The germline CDR1 and CDR2 sequences are MNHEY and SVGEGT. V lost 2 bases and J lost 8; bases outside the gene matches: 10. The CDR3 nucleotides read TGTGCCAGCAGTTACGACCAGCGGGGGGTCGGGGATGAGCAGTTCTTC. Translated, it gives CASSYDQRGVGDEQFF.

This clonotype was picked up many times. This rearrangement joins TRBV3-1 to TRBJ2-5, with D possibly matching TRBD1 (7 bases). CDR1 and CDR2 from the germline V gene are LGHDT and YNNKEL (reference sequence). V dropped 2 bases and J dropped 5 bases, with 15 bases sitting between them. The CDR3 is 15 residues long. In DNA, the CDR3 is TGTGCCAGCAGCCAAAGAGGAGGGGGCTGGGAGACCCAGTACTTC. Its translation is CASSQRGGGWETQYF.

Worth noting for this clonotype: This may be a read error, as it is one base from a much larger clone. V gene TRBV30 combines with J gene TRBJ2-7; no reliable D call. The CDR3 covers 12 residues. Per the germline V gene, CDR1 is GTSNPN and CDR2 is SVGIG (reference sequence). With 0 bases removed from V and 7 bases from J, the gap between germline ends came to 10 bases. The CDR3 coding sequence is TGTGCCTGGAGTGTGTCGGGTGTGGAGCAGTACTTC. Translated, it gives CAWSVSGVEQYF. The variable domain in full, with the rest retrieved from reference TRBV30 and TRBJ2-7, is SQTIHQWPATLVQPVGSPLSLECTVEGTSNPNLYWYRQAAGRGLQLLFYSVGIGQISSEVPQNLSASRPQDRQFILSSKKLLLSDSGFYLCAWSVSGVEQYFGPGTRLTVT.

The V call is TRBV28, the J call TRBJ1-5, with D maybe TRBD1 (5 bases). Trimming removed 8 bases at V and 7 bases at J, with 18 bases between. There are 14 residues in the CDR3. In germline, CDR1 is MDHEN, CDR2 SYDVKM. CDR3 amino acids: CASQAGRITQPQHF. The CDR3 bases are TGTGCCAGCCAGGCGGGACGAATAACGCAGCCCCAGCATTTT.

Remarks on this clonotype: It may be a read error: a sequence one base away is much more abundant. V usage is TRBV3-1 and J usage is TRBJ2-3, with 11 bases matching TRBD2. V shed 4 bases, J shed 2 bases, and the junction held 5 bases outside the gene matches. The germline gives CDR1 LGHDT, CDR2 YNNKEL (reference sequence). The CDR3 contains 16 residues. CDR3 region: CASSLRLAGNTDTQYF. For the CDR3, the DNA is TGTGCCAGCAGCCTTAGACTAGCGGGGAACACAGATACGCAGTATTTT.

Ten or more counts support this clonotype. The chain joins TRBV3-1 to TRBJ1-4, with D possibly TRBD1 on 5 matching bases. The germline V and J ends were trimmed by 1 base and 8 bases, with 17 bases remaining between them. The germline V gene encodes CDR1 LGHDT and CDR2 YNNKEL (reference sequence). The length of the CDR3 is 16 residues. The CDR3 is CASSQGGIRTREKLFF. CDR3 nucleotide sequence: TGTGCCAGCAGCCAAGGTGGAATAAGGACAAGGGAAAAACTGTTTTTT.